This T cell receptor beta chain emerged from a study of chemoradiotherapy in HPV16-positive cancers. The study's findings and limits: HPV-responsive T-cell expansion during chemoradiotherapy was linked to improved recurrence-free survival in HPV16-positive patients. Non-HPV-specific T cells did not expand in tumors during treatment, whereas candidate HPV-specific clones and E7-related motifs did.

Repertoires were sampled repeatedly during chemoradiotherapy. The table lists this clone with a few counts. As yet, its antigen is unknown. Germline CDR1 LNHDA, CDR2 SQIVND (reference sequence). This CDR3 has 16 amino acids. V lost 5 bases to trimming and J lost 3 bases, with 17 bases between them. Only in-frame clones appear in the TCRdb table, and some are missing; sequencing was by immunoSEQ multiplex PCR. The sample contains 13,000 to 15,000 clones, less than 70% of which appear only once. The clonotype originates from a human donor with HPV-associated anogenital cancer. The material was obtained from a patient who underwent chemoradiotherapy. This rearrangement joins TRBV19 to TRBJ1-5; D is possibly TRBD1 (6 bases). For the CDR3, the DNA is TGTGCCAGTAGTCCCCGCACAGGGAGCCTCAATCAGCCCCAGCATTTT. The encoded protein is CASSPRTGSLNQPQHF.